This T cell receptor beta chain was observed in a study of T cell changes during pregnancy in multiple sclerosis (dated by TCRdb to about 2019). Regarding the study in general: In women with multiple sclerosis, the researchers looked at how the T cell repertoire shifted as pregnancy progressed.

The library was made by the immunoSEQ multiplex PCR assay. Not all clones reach the TCRdb copy of this immuneACCESS table, which keeps in-frame sequences only. Checked studies attribute under half of the gap to unresolved V genes and leave the rest unexplained. This sample has approximately 32,000 clones in its table, and roughly 90% of those were observed once. The top ten constitute less than 6.5% of the sample. To note about this clone: Its antigen is not yet known. No much larger clone is present one base from it, and per-base qualities are unavailable.

CDR1 and CDR2 are drawn from the germline V gene (reference sequence): SGHNT, YYREEE. The cysteine opens and the phenylalanine closes a CDR3 of 15 amino acids. Only the CDR3 region is kept as DNA, spanning 45 bases read in frame from base 1. V is pared back by 4 bases and J by 5 bases, with 16 bases lying between the germline termini. Source: peripheral blood, taken in the third trimester of pregnancy. The chain is encoded by TRBV5-4 joined to TRBJ2-1; perhaps TRBD2 is the D gene, with 6 bases matching. This sequence originates from a female donor in good health, enrolled as a control in a pregnancy study. The DNA sequence follows: TGTGCCAGCAGCGCCGCCGGGACTCCTAACAATGAGCAGTTCTTC. Its protein product is CASSAAGTPNNEQFF. Where the CDR3 stops, the reference TRBV5-4 and TRBJ2-1 genes take over; the full variable domain is ETGVTQSPTHLIKTRGQQVTLRCSSQSGHNTVSWYQQALGQGPQFIFQYYREEENGRGNFPPRFSGLQFPNYSSELNVNALELDDSALYLCASSAAGTPNNEQFFGPGTRLTVL.